This entry describes one T cell receptor beta chain. Original analysis: Estimated nucleated cell counts came from reference gene primer amplification. Sequenced by immunoSEQ multiplex PCR; TCRdb stores in-frame clones only, minus some. Clone size and V and J calls were adopted from that table, with D and trimming inferred from the DNA. In the table there are 90,000 to 150,000 clones, approximately 80% of which are singletons. This record belongs to a study of blood T cell repertoires in COVID-19. Study summary: Samples came from the United States, Italy and Spain, spanning acute and convalescent COVID-19. T cells, B-cell-depleted T cells, or PBMCs supplied cDNA or gDNA.

The CDR3 is 16 amino acids. With 4 bases clipped from V and 3 bases from J, the junction kept 11 bases outside the gene matches. Germline values: CDR1 SGHRS, CDR2 YFSETQ. Sequencing was performed on peripheral blood. The chain has TRBV5-1 and TRBJ2-7, with TRBD2 matching over 9 bases. This TCR came from an elderly woman with acute or convalescent COVID-19. The CDR3 DNA follows: TGCGCCAGCAGCCCGAGGGTGCGGGGGGGCATCTACGAGCAGTACTTC. Translated: CASSPRVRGGIYEQYF. The whole variable domain, filled in from reference TRBV5-1 and TRBJ2-7, reads KAGVTQTPRYLIKTRGQQVTLSCSPISGHRSVSWYQQTPGQGLQFLFEYFSETQRNKGNFPGRFSGRQFSNSRSEMNVSTLELGDSALYLCASSPRVRGGIYEQYFGPGTRLTVT.